This TCR beta chain derives from a study of shared clonotypes between healthy human individuals (dated by TCRdb to the early 2020s). Background on the whole study: The cohort comprised two women and a few men aged 18 to 49 years. Each donor's leukapheresis produced roughly between about 0.8 and 8.9 billion PBMCs. Per donor, three plates each were used for CD4 naive and CD4 memory, two for CD8 naive, and one for CD8 memory. To estimate repertoire size and how much clonotype sharing occurs between individuals, the study deeply sequenced the blood TCR repertoires of about five healthy adults. Different laboratories and diverse techniques were used to prepare libraries and sequence TCR repertoires, to increase sequencing depth and limit assay-specific biases.

Points the paper makes about the study in general: Compared with non-shared clonotypes, the clonotypes found in all four sorted-subset donors had higher generation probabilities. Pairwise subsampling indicated that sequencing depth was expected to affect the degree of clonotype sharing among donors. Naive subsets generally had larger estimated clonotype richness than memory subsets. Sharing across several donors was observed for approximately 5% of naive CD4, around 3.5% of naive CD8, about 2.5% of memory CD4, and about 0.39% of memory CD8 clonotypes. Sampling was restricted to blood, and TCR repertoires in tissues likely differ from the TCR repertoires found in blood. Incomplete sequencing was indicated by rarefaction of sorted-subset datasets, despite the large sequencing depth. Because the study included only a small number of donors, the genetic and exposure-history diversity represented was limited.

The donors were healthy, HIV-negative adults who had no recently reported acute infections or vaccinations. Every donor was a Caucasian adult living in Nashville, Tennessee, USA. Magnetic negative selection was used to enrich CD4+ T cells, after which naive cells were positively selected on CD45RA and the negative fraction became the memory subset. Blood was collected by leukapheresis, and PBMCs were isolated by Ficoll-Histopaque density gradient centrifugation and then cryopreserved in liquid nitrogen vapor phase. Analytical flow cytometry was used to check the purity and quantity of every magnetically sorted T cell population. Genomic DNA was isolated from each sorted fraction and quantified by UV absorbance on a Nanodrop 2000c. Using the deep immunoSEQ assay, TCR CDR3 regions were amplified from genomic DNA by multiplex PCR. For each cell subset, the extracted genomic DNA was distributed evenly across all wells of several immunoSEQ 96-well plates, and each plate served as one replicate. Each replicate PCR for sorted subsets received around 0.2 ug genomic DNA, equal to roughly 29,000 T cell genomes. Purified libraries were quantified with a Qubit 3.0 fluorometer, sized on a Bioanalyzer 2100, and re-quantified with the KAPA Library Quantification kit. Every immunoSEQ 96-well plate was sequenced on a separate single-read 150-cycle Illumina NextSeq 550 flow cell. The authors' analysis ran thus. Because only junctional sequences without quality scores were contained in the immunoSEQ output, filtering matching that applied to full-length reads could not be performed. To assign V/J genes and CDR3, sequences were annotated using PyIR, a Python wrapper for IgBLAST v1.9, with IMGT germline references. Reads were filtered out if the reads had weak V/J assignments (E-value above 1e-6), no CDR3, stop codons, out-of-frame junctions, or ambiguous translated residues. V3J clonotypes were defined as sequences sharing the same inferred V gene, J gene, and CDR3 amino acid sequence. The percentage overlap between two repertoires was calculated by dividing the number of shared unique clonotypes by the size of the smaller repertoire. RTK rarefaction, the Chao1 estimator, and Recon v2.1 estimates of unobserved clonotypes were used to assess repertoire richness. OLGA was used to compute generation probabilities for all TCRbeta clonotypes that the gDNA method yielded from a few donors. Sourced from immuneACCESS, this table was stored by TCRdb with only in-frame sequences that have V and J called. A share of the clones is absent; for the studies checked, an unresolved V gene accounts for under half, and the remainder has no known explanation. V and J calls and clone size are those listed in that table; D and trimming were worked out from the DNA. A total of approximately 2,000,000 clones appear in this sample, around 93% of them only once. Clones ranked in the top ten supply approximately 0.39% of the sample.

Remarks on this clone: Its antigen is not yet known. The sample holds no much larger clone one base away, and base qualities are not on file. In the same sample, other DNA sequences code for this CDR3.

At the junction V is shortened by 1 base and J by 3 bases, with 10 bases in between. The cysteine opens and the phenylalanine closes a CDR3 of 14 amino acids. Here the CDR3 DNA is all that survives: 42 bases in frame from base 1. CDR1 and CDR2 are drawn from the germline V gene: SGHTA, FQGNSA. Sequencing used naive CD4+ T cells from PBMCs. The sample's cell subset or site label is to be understood as: CD45RA+ positively selected. The rearranged segments are TRBV7-2 and TRBJ2-7; no D segment can be confidently identified. This clonotype was sampled from a man between 18 and 35 years old in good health. Some clones in this sample may be carry-over from other donors' samples. The CDR3 loop reads CASSLGGTYYEQYF. The DNA reads TGTGCCAGCAGCTTAGGGGGAACTTACTACGAGCAGTACTTC.